These 29 T cell receptor beta chains share one sample of origin, sequenced in a study of cytomegalovirus exposure and HLA in healthy donors. Primers included in the PCR were 60 Vbeta and 13 Jbeta primers. Profiled with immunoSEQ multiplex PCR; TCRdb holds only in-frame clones, not every one. The table shows a few hundred thousand clones, with approximately 84% occurring only once. The specimen sequenced was PBMCs. These receptors came from a woman in her thirties or forties in good health and CMV-seronegative.

The V and J genes are TRBV6-4 and TRBJ1-5, with TRBD1 as a possible D gene (5 bases). The CDR3 contains 16 residues. V dropped 4 bases and J dropped 0 bases, with 13 bases sitting between them. CDR1 and CDR2 from the germline V gene are MRHNA and SNTAGT. The CDR3, as DNA: TGTGCCAGCAGTGTGCAGGGCTTTCGTAGCAATCAGCCCCAGCATTTT. Protein sequence: CASSVQGFRSNQPQHF.

The chain carries TRBV11-3 and TRBJ1-1, with 9 bases identical to TRBD1. This CDR3 spans 16 amino acids. Germline CDR1 reads SGHNT; CDR2 reads YENEEA. V lost 0 bases, J lost 3 bases, and 5 bases stayed unmatched. The CDR3 protein is CASSLEQGAHHTEAFF. The CDR3 nucleotides read TGTGCCAGCAGCTTAGAACAGGGGGCGCATCACACTGAAGCTTTCTTT.

This sequence joins TRBV7-2 and TRBJ2-2, with D maybe TRBD1 (7 bases). Germline values: CDR1 SGHTA, CDR2 FQGNSA. The CDR3 runs 14 residues. Deletions cut 3 bases from V and 5 bases from J, with 10 bases between. The CDR3 sequence is CASSFQGGTGELFF. DNA for the CDR3: TGTGCCAGCAGCTTCCAGGGGGGAACCGGGGAGCTGTTTTTT.

The genes are TRBV13 and TRBJ2-7; D unresolved. V was shortened by 5 bases and J by 7 bases, with 21 bases between the two germline ends. The germline gives CDR1 PRHDT, CDR2 FYEKMQ (reference sequence). The CDR3 runs to 15 residues. The CDR3 DNA reads as TGTGCCAGCAGCCCGGGTAGGCCCCACCTTTGGGAGCAGTACTTC. This gives the protein CASSPGRPHLWEQYF. Together with reference TRBV13 and TRBJ2-7, the CDR3 gives the full variable domain: AAGVIQSPRHLIKEKRETATLKCYPIPRHDTVYWYQQGPGQDPQFLISFYEKMQSDKGSIPDRFSAQQFSDYHSELNMSSLELGDSALYFCASSPGRPHLWEQYFGPGTRLTVT.

J is TRBJ2-1 and V is TRBV21-1; TRBD2 is taken as the D call from the table, unchecked against the DNA. TRBV21-1 constitutes a pseudogene. This CDR3 region has 16 residues. CDR3 loop: CASSPRGGPGGNEQFF. CDR3 DNA sequence: TGTGCCAGCAGCCCCCGGGGAGGACCGGGCGGGAATGAGCAGTTCTTC.

Only one count was recorded for this clone. The chain links TRBV13 to TRBJ1-1; 11 nucleotides match TRBD1. The CDR3 length is 16 residues. The junction had 9 bases not matched to a gene; V was cut back by 5 bases and J by 4 bases. Germline CDR1 PRHDT, CDR2 FYEKMQ (reference sequence). CDR3 region: CASSLKWTGGVTEAFF. CDR3 nucleotide sequence: TGTGCCAGCAGCCTAAAATGGACAGGGGGCGTCACTGAAGCTTTCTTT.

The genes are TRBV12-5 and TRBJ1-1; D may be TRBD1 (5 bases). This CDR3 comprises 15 residues. Trimming took off 1 base at V and 3 bases at J, with 12 bases between the two ends. Per germline, CDR1 LGHNT and CDR2 FRNRAP. CDR3: CASGLAGSWDTEAFF. The DNA for the CDR3 is TGTGCTAGTGGTTTGGCAGGGTCATGGGACACTGAAGCTTTCTTT.

V usage is TRBV11-3 and J usage is TRBJ1-6; 8 bases agree with TRBD1. Germline V gene lookup returns CDR1 SGHNT and CDR2 YENEEA. The length of the CDR3 is 13 residues. J lost 7 bases, V lost 8 bases, and 4 bases had no gene match. CDR3 DNA sequence: TGTGCCAGCCGGGGACAGGCAAATTCACCCCTCCACTTT. Its translation is CASRGQANSPLHF.

This clone was found a few times. The gene calls are TRBV6-5 and TRBJ1-3; D is unresolved. V lost 0 bases and J lost 4, with 7 bases in between. This CDR3 is 14 amino acids long. The germline gives CDR1 MNHEY, CDR2 SVGAGI. CDR3 loop: CASSYSEAGNTIYF. CDR3 in DNA: TGTGCCAGCAGTTACTCGGAGGCAGGAAACACCATATATTTT.

The table lists this clone with a count of one. The chain links TRBV6-4 to TRBJ1-1, with 7 bases that match TRBD1. The CDR3 has 14 amino acids. Germline values: CDR1 MRHNA, CDR2 SNTAGT. The V and J ends lost 6 bases and 3 bases, in that order; junction bases with no gene match: 7. The CDR3 sequence is CASRKGQSDTEAFF. The CDR3 DNA follows: TGTGCCAGCAGGAAGGGACAGTCGGACACTGAAGCTTTCTTT.

The CDR3 spells CASSPGQGHNQPQHF. CDR3 in DNA: TGTGCCAGCAGCCCTGGACAGGGGCATAATCAGCCCCAGCATTTT. The chain employs TRBV7-2 and TRBJ1-5; the match to TRBD1 covers 9 bases. This CDR3 is 15 amino acids long. Germline V gene sequence: CDR1 SGHTA, CDR2 FQGNSA. The V segment lost 5 bases and the J segment 4 bases; nucleotides outside the gene matches: 6.

The count of this clone is one. The V gene is TRBV12-5, the J gene TRBJ1-5; D gene ambiguous. V was cut by 2 bases and J by 7 bases, with 6 bases left in between. The CDR3 has 12 amino acids. The germline V gene has CDR1 LGHNT and CDR2 FRNRAP. The CDR3 is CASGLIEQPQHF. In DNA, the CDR3 is TGTGCTAGTGGTTTGATAGAGCAGCCCCAGCATTTT.

This chain connects TRBV27 to TRBJ1-2; the match to TRBD1 covers 8 bases. The CDR3 extends over 15 amino acids. The germline V gene has CDR1 MNHEY and CDR2 SMNVEV (reference sequence). J was trimmed by 4 bases and V by 4 bases; bases with no gene match: 8. The CDR3 DNA is TGTGCCAGCAGTTCAAACAGGGGGTTTAGCTATGGCTACACCTTC. It yields the protein CASSSNRGFSYGYTF.

This clone appeared once. The gene calls are TRBV27 and TRBJ2-7; 7 positions agree with TRBD1. Looked up from germline, CDR1 is MNHEY and CDR2 is SMNVEV (reference sequence). The CDR3 covers 13 residues. V shed 4 bases and J 6 bases; nucleotides not matched to a gene: 6. DNA for the CDR3: TGTGCCAGCAGTTCCCAGGGGGTCGGCGAGCAGTACTTC. Translation: CASSSQGVGEQYF.

The chain employs TRBV5-4 and TRBJ2-5; 7 nucleotides agree with TRBD2. V shed 4 bases, J shed 2 bases, and the junction held 11 bases outside the gene matches. Per germline, CDR1 SGHNT and CDR2 YYREEE (reference sequence). This CDR3 spans 16 amino acids. The CDR3 spells CASSPEAGDIQETQYF. CDR3 DNA sequence: TGTGCCAGCAGCCCGGAGGCGGGGGATATACAAGAGACCCAGTACTTC.

The chain is built from TRBV6-5 and TRBJ1-2, with a tentative D call TRBD1 (5 bases). V dropped 0 bases and J dropped 7 bases, with 12 bases sitting between them. Germline CDR1 reads MNHEY; CDR2 reads SVGAGI. The length of the CDR3 is 14 residues. CDR3 DNA: TGTGCCAGCAGTTACTCCGGCAGGGCATTTGGCTACACCTTC. Translation gives CASSYSGRAFGYTF.

The rearrangement joins TRBV5-1 to TRBJ2-6; D might be TRBD1 (6 bases). The CDR3 loop spans 16 amino acids. The V gene's germline CDR1 is SGHRS and CDR2 YFSETQ. V was cut by 4 bases and J by 1 base, with 12 bases left in between. CDR3 coding DNA: TGCGCCAGCAGCCCATTACAGGGATCTGGGGCCAACGTCCTGACTTTC. Its translation is CASSPLQGSGANVLTF.

V usage is TRBV5-1 and J usage is TRBJ2-3; possibly TRBD2 for D (6 bases). The germline CDR1 and CDR2 sequences are SGHRS and YFSETQ. The germline V and J ends were trimmed by 4 bases and 2 bases, with 11 bases remaining between them. The CDR3 extends over 14 amino acids. The CDR3 region is CASSPGDLTDTQYF. The CDR3 DNA follows: TGCGCCAGCAGCCCGGGGGACCTCACAGATACGCAGTATTTT.

This chain connects TRBV27 to TRBJ2-7; TRBD2 matches at 7 bases. This CDR3 has 17 residues. Per germline, CDR1 MNHEY and CDR2 SMNVEV (reference sequence). V was clipped by 0 bases and J by 0 bases; unmatched bases: 8. The CDR3 DNA follows: TGTGCCAGCAGTTTATCAGGGCCCGGGGGGTACTCCTACGAGCAGTACTTC. Amino acids: CASSLSGPGGYSYEQYF.

The V gene is TRBV6-5, the J gene TRBJ1-3, with D unclear. CDR1 is MNHEY, CDR2 SVGAGI, per germline. The germline V and J ends were trimmed by 7 bases and 1 base, with 8 bases remaining between them. CDR3 length: 13 residues. The CDR3 bases are TGTGCCAGCACGGGAGGATCTGGAAACACCATATATTTT. Translated, it gives CASTGGSGNTIYF.

This clone showed up just once. This chain joins TRBV6-1 and TRBJ1-4; 10 bases line up with TRBD1. With 4 bases clipped from V and 10 bases from J, the junction kept 9 bases outside the gene matches. The CDR3 length is 15 residues. CDR1 is MNHNS and CDR2 is SASEGT in the germline V gene. The CDR3 here is CASSGLRTGGIKLFF. The CDR3 nucleotides are TGTGCCAGCAGTGGTCTGCGGACAGGGGGAATAAAACTGTTTTTT.

This clone was recorded a few times. This chain joins TRBV6-6 and TRBJ1-3; 8 positions match TRBD1. CDR1 is MNHNY, CDR2 SVGAGI, per germline (reference sequence). J gave up 2 bases and V 10 bases, and 7 bases lay outside the gene matches. This CDR3 contains 14 residues. The CDR3 sequence: CATLTGGAGNTIYF. The CDR3 DNA reads TGTGCCACCCTAACAGGGGGAGCTGGAAACACCATATATTTT.

This chain links TRBV4-3 with TRBJ1-2; D perhaps matches TRBD1 (5 bases). Looked up from germline, CDR1 is LGHNA and CDR2 is YSLEER. There are 14 residues in the CDR3. Trimming took 0 bases from V and 2 from J, leaving 7 bases between them. CDR3 loop: CASSQDKGNYGYTF. The CDR3 DNA follows: TGCGCCAGCAGCCAAGATAAGGGGAACTATGGCTACACCTTC.

This clone was observed once. The genes are TRBV11-2 and TRBJ2-7; a possible D gene is TRBD1 (7 bases). The CDR3 spans 18 residues. Germline assignment: CDR1 SGHAT and CDR2 FQNNGV. V dropped 3 bases and J dropped 3 bases, with 24 bases sitting between them. The CDR3 reads CASSFRGGQVGLFYEQYF. The DNA of the CDR3 is TGTGCCAGCAGCTTTAGGGGAGGACAGGTCGGGTTGTTCTACGAGCAGTACTTC.

The rearrangement links TRBV5-4 to TRBJ2-5; 10 nucleotides line up with TRBD2. This CDR3 has 14 amino acids. In germline, CDR1 is SGHNT, CDR2 YYREEE (reference sequence). V trimming: 5 bases; J trimming: 3 bases; junction bases outside the gene matches: 4. CDR3 in DNA: TGTGCCAGCAGATATAGCGGGGGGAAAGAGACCCAGTACTTC. Its translation is CASRYSGGKETQYF.

The chain employs TRBV28 and TRBJ1-2, with 8 bases fitting TRBD1. The CDR3 contains 15 residues. Germline CDR1 is MDHEN and CDR2 is SYDVKM. Trimming at V came to 4 bases and at J to 3 bases, leaving 7 bases not matched to a gene. CDR3 sequence (DNA): TGTGCCAGCAGTTCATCACAGACAGGGGACTATGGCTACACCTTC. It is translated as CASSSSQTGDYGYTF.

The chain recombines TRBV19 with TRBJ2-1; the D gene is possibly TRBD2 (6 bases). From germline, CDR1 is LNHDA and CDR2 SQIVND (reference sequence). Trimming cost V 5 bases and J 6 bases, with 11 bases left between them. CDR3 size: 13 residues. For the CDR3, the DNA is TGTGCCAGTAGTCCTACTAGCCCCAATGAGCAGTTCTTC. Amino acids: CASSPTSPNEQFF.

The chain couples TRBV7-2 to TRBJ2-7; D unclear. This CDR3 is built from 13 residues. V lost 3 bases and J lost 2, with 8 bases in between. Germline V gene data show CDR1 as SGHTA and CDR2 as FQGNSA. The DNA of the CDR3 is TGTGCCAGCAGCTTCCAGTACCCCTACGAGCAGTACTTC. Translation: CASSFQYPYEQYF.

This chain connects TRBV4-2 to TRBJ1-1, with TRBD1 matching over 8 bases. V was clipped by 2 bases and J by 3 bases; unmatched bases: 8. The CDR3 is 16 amino acids. The germline gives CDR1 LGHNA, CDR2 YNFKEQ. The CDR3 reads CASSQWTGTRYTEAFF. The CDR3 DNA reads as TGTGCCAGCAGCCAATGGACAGGGACACGGTACACTGAAGCTTTCTTT.